This section outlines one T cell receptor (beta chain) sequence together with its context. The antigen is not known. This sample is drawn from a study of radiation and T cells in renal cell carcinoma. Study observations and caveats: Top tumor clonotypes rose in blood 2 weeks post-radiation, then contracted.

Per germline, CDR1 SGHRS and CDR2 YFSETQ. Trimming took 0 bases from V and 1 from J, leaving 11 bases between them. The CDR3 extends over 16 amino acids. The time point here: baseline pretreatment blood. As to treatment: 15 Gy SBRT to primary tumor, nephrectomy 4 weeks later. The repertoire was sequenced with immunoSEQ multiplex PCR; TCRdb's copy has only in-frame clones and lacks some. The data show about 140,000 clones, with over 65% seen just once and around 21% held by the top ten. The TCR comes from a woman in her fifties or sixties with renal cell carcinoma. The input for sequencing was blood, taken from a patient whose treatment included radiotherapy and nephrectomy. V is TRBV5-1 and J is TRBJ1-3, with D perhaps matching TRBD1 (5 bases). The CDR3 DNA reads as TGCGCCAGCAGCTTGGCCGGGGCAGGGTCTGGAAACACCATATATTTT. The encoded protein is CASSLAGAGSGNTIYF.